The sequence of this TCR beta chain was determined in a study of cytomegalovirus exposure and HLA in healthy donors. Broader study findings: TCR beta V- and J-gene trimming, according to a later analysis, was linked to a missense DCLRE1C variant.

It was with 60 Vbeta and 13 Jbeta primers that the PCR ran. TCRdb's copy holds only in-frame clones and misses some; the assay was immunoSEQ multiplex PCR. This table holds about 76,000 clones, more than 70% found once. As to this clone: Its cognate antigen is unknown.

Per the germline V gene, CDR1 is SQVTM and CDR2 is ANQGSEA. Trimming took 1 base from V and 6 from J, leaving 13 bases between them. The CDR3 has 14 residues. The V and J genes are TRBV29-1 and TRBJ2-1; D not certain. Input material: PBMCs. The TCR sequence derives from a male donor in good health and CMV-seropositive. In nucleotides, the CDR3 is TGCAGCGTTGAAGTTGTGAACAGACCCAATGAGCAGTTCTTC. This gives the protein CSVEVVNRPNEQFF.